This TCR beta chain was recovered during a study of T cell repertoires in cytomegalovirus infection. Study in general: Peptides in the study included HLA-C-restricted and HLA-B-restricted CMV epitopes. It was the public TCR beta signatures that indicated both CMV infection and matching HLA type.

Study outcomes and limitations: Cumulative public TCR beta family frequency identified CMV carriers with the relevant HLA. The ex vivo response was dominated by HLA-C-restricted CMV-specific TCR beta clonotypes.

V shed 1 base and J shed 6 bases, with 12 bases lying between them. The CDR3 spans 14 residues. CDR1 is SNHLY and CDR2 is FYNNEI in the germline V gene. TCRdb re-called the reads with MiXCR, one entry per CDR3 protein. This sample has 900,000 to 950,000 distinct CDR3 sequences; less than 40% occur once, and the top ten carry 11% to 15%. This clonotype turned up a few times. Its target is not known. This sequence joins TRBV2 and TRBJ1-2; no reliable D call. The sequencing used cultured CD8+ T cells from PBMCs, collected from culture after CMV antigen stimulation. This clonotype originated in a human donor in good health (CMV status not recorded). Some clones in this sample may be carry-over from other donors' samples. Here the CDR3 DNA reads TGTGCCAGCAGTGAAGAGTTTGAGCGGGATGGCTACACCTTC. Residues: CASSEEFERDGYTF.